This TCR beta chain was found in a study of T-cell reconstitution after alpha-beta-depleted transplantation in children listed by TCRdb under 2016. Study-wide context: Using TCR repertoire profiling, the study followed T-cell immune reconstitution in a quantitative way in children after TCRalphabeta/CD19-depleted allogeneic hematopoietic cell transplantation.

The CDR3, from cysteine to phenylalanine, totals 13 residues. This entry keeps only the CDR3 DNA: 39 bases, framed from base 1. Here V drops 5 bases and J drops 6 bases, and the junction holds 1 base not matched to any gene. The library was prepared using PCR. The reads were generated on an Illumina HiSeq 2500. TCR library preparation used molecular barcoding, with unique molecular identifiers applied to normalize quantification of the TCRbeta repertoire. The raw public reads went through TCRdb reprocessing: fastp at Q25, MiXCR clone calling, in-frame beta chains kept. Each CDR3 protein appears once, grouped with its most common genes and DNA. For this sample the table gives about 610,000 distinct CDR3 sequences, of which 10% to 13% were detected only once. The top ten hold about 4.2% of the sample. As concerns this clonotype: The antigen it recognizes is unknown. Base qualities are not provided; no much larger clone lies one nucleotide away.

The sequencing here drew on PBMCs from the stem cell graft donor, taken from the stem cell graft. This receptor was obtained from a human donor who donated a stem cell graft to a child with acute myeloid leukemia. Recombination connected TRBV12-3 or TRBV12-4 to TRBJ1-5; a stretch of 10 junction bases matches TRBD1. The sequenced DNA is TGTGCCAGCAGTGGGACAGGGGTTCAGCCCCAGCATTTT. This sequence encodes CASSGTGVQPQHF.